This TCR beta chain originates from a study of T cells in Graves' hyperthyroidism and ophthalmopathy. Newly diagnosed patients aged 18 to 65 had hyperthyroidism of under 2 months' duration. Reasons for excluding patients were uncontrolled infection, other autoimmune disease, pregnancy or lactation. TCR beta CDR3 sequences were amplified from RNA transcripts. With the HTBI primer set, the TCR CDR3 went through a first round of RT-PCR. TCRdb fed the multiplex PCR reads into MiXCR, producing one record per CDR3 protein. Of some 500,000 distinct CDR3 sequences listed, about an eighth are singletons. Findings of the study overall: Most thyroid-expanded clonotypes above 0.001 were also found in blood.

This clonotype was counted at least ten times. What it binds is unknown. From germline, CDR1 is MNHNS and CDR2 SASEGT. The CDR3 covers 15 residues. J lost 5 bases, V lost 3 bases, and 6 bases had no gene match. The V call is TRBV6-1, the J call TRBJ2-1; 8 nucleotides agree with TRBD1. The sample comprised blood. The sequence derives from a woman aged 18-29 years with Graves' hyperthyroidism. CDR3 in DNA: TGTGCCAGCAGTGAGAGGCAGGGGGCCCACAATGAGCAGTTCTTC. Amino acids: CASSERQGAHNEQFF.